This entry describes one T cell receptor (beta chain). Its target is not known. Sequenced by immunoSEQ multiplex PCR; TCRdb stores in-frame clones only, minus some. Here the sample spans about 120,000 clones, over 75% being singletons. The entry originates in a study of T cell responses to AZD1222 COVID-19 vaccine. Study summary: Analyses pooled second doses at about 4 or about 12 weeks. Study-wide points: Baseline seropositivity occurred in only six or seven AZD1222 recipients. The donors showed a predominance of white British ancestry and of females, with possible underestimation of clonal diversity.

The starting material was peripheral blood, obtained on day 0 of AZD1222 vaccination. The receptor comes from an adult in good health.

CDR3 sequence (DNA): TGTGCCAGCAGCCCCCTGAGGGATCATAATTCACCCCTCCACTTT. Its translation is CASSPLRDHNSPLHF. The chain has TRBV11-2 and TRBJ1-6; unclear D gene. V lost 5 bases and J lost 5, with 13 bases in between. Germline CDR1 reads SGHAT; CDR2 reads FQNNGV. The CDR3 runs 15 residues.